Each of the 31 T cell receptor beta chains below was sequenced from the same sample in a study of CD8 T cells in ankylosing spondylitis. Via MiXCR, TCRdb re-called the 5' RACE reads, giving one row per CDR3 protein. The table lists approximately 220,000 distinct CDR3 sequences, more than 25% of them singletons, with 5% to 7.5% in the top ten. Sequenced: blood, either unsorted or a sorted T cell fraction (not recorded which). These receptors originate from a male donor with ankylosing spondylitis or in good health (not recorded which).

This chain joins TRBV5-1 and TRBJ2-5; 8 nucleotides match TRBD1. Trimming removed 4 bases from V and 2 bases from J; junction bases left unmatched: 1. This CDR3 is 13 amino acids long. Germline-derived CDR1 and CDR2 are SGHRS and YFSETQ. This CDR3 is CASSGQGQETQYF. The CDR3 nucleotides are TGCGCCAGCAGCGGACAGGGTCAAGAGACCCAGTACTTC.

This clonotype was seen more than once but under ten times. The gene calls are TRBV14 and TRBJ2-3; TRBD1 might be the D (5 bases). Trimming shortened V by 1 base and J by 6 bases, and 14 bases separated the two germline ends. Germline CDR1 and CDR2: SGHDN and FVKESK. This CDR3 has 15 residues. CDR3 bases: TGTGCCAGCAGCCAAGCAAGGGGCTCGACGGATACGCAGTATTTT. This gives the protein CASSQARGSTDTQYF.

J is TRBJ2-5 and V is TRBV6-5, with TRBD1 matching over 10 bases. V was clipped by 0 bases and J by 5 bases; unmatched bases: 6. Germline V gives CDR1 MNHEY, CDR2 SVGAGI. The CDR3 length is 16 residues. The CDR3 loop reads CASSYSSTGGRETQYF. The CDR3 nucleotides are TGTGCCAGCAGTTACTCTTCGACAGGGGGCCGGGAGACCCAGTACTTC.

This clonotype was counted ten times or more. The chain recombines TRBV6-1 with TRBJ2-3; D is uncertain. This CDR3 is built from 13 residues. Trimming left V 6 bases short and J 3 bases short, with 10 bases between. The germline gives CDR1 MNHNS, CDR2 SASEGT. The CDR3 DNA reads TGTGCCAGCAGGGCCAAATTAACAGATACGCAGTATTTT. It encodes CASRAKLTDTQYF.

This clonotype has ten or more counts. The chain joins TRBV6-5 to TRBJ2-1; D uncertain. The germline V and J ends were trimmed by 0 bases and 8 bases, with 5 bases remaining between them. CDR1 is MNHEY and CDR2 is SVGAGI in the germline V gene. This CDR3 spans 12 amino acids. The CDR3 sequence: CASSYSTDEQFF. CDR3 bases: TGTGCCAGCAGTTACTCGACCGATGAGCAGTTCTTC.

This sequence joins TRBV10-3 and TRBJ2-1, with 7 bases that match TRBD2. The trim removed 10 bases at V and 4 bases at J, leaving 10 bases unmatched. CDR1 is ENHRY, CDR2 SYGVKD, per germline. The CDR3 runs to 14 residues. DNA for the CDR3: TGTGCCACCCTCGGCCAGGGAGGGTACAATGAGCAGTTCTTC. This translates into CATLGQGGYNEQFF.

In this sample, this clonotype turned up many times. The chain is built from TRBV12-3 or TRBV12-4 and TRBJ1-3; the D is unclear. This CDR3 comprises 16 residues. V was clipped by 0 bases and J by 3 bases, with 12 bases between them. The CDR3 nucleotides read TGTGCCAGCAGTTTAGCGGAGGCCCAAGTTGGAAACACCATATATTTT. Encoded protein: CASSLAEAQVGNTIYF.

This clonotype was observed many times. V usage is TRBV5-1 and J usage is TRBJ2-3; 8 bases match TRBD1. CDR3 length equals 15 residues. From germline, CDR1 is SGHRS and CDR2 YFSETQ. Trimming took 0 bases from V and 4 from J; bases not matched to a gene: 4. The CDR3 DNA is TGCGCCAGCAGCTTGGAAGGACAGGGTCCAGATACGCAGTATTTT. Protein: CASSLEGQGPDTQYF.

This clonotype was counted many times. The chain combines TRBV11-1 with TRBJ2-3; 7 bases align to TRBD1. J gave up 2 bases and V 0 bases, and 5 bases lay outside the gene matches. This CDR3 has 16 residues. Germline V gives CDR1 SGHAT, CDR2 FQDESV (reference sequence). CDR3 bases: TGTGCCAGCAGCTTAGCTATGACAGGGCCCACAGATACGCAGTATTTT. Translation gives CASSLAMTGPTDTQYF.

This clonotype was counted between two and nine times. DNA of the CDR3: TGCAGTGCCGCCCCCCTTGGCGGGTTCAATGAGCAGTTCTTC. It specifies CSAAPLGGFNEQFF. The V and J genes are TRBV20-1 and TRBJ2-1; perhaps TRBD2 as D (5 bases). V lost 6 bases, J lost 6 bases, and 18 bases lay in between. Germline loops: CDR1 DFQATT, CDR2 SNEGSKA (reference sequence). CDR3 length: 14 amino acids.

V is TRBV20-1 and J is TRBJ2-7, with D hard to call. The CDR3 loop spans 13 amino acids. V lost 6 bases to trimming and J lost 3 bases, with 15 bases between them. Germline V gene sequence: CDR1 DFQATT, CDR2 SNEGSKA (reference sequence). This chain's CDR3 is CSAVAGLIYEQYF. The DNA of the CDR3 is TGCAGTGCAGTAGCCGGGCTGATCTACGAGCAGTACTTC.

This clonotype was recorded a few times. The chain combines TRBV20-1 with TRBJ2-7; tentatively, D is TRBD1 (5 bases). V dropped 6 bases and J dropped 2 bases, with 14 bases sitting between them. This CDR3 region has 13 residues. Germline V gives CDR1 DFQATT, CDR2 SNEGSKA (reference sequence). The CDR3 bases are TGCAGTGCCTCGCCAGGGTCGACCTACGAGCAGTACTTC. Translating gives CSASPGSTYEQYF.

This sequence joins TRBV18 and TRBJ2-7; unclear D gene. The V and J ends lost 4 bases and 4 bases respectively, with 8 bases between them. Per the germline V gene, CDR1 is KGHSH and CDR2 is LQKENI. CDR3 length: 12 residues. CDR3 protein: CASSLPQYEQYF. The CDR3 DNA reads TGTGCCAGCTCACTTCCCCAGTACGAGCAGTACTTC. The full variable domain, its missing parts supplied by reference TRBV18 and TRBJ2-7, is NAGVMQNPRHLVRRRGQEARLRCSPMKGHSHVYWYRQLPEEGLKFMVYLQKENIIDESGMPKERFSAEFPKEGPSILRIQQVVRGDSAAYFCASSLPQYEQYFGPGTRLTVT.

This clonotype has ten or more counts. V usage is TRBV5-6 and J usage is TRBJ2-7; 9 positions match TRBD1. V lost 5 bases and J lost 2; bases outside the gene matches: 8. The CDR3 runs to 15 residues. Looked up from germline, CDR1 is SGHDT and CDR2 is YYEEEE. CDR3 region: CASSSGTGFPYEQYF. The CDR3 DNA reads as TGTGCCAGCAGTTCCGGGACAGGGTTCCCCTACGAGCAGTACTTC.

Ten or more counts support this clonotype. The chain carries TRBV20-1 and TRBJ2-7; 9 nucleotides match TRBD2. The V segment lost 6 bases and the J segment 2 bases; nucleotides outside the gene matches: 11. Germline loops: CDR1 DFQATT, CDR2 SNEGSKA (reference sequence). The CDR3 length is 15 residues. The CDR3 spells CSAEPLAGRTYEQYF. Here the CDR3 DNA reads TGCAGTGCGGAGCCGCTAGCGGGACGTACCTACGAGCAGTACTTC.

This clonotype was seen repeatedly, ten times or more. CDR3 sequence reads: CASSFHRRSSTDTQYF. CDR3 DNA sequence: TGTGCCAGCAGTTTTCATCGGCGGTCTAGCACAGATACGCAGTATTTT. The chain uses TRBV12-3 or TRBV12-4 and TRBJ2-3; D remains ambiguous. V was clipped by 3 bases and J by 0 bases, with 13 bases between them. There are 16 residues in the CDR3.

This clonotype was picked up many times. CDR3 nucleotides: TGTGCCAGCAGCCTCGGTTTAGACAATGAGCAGTTCTTC. It specifies CASSLGLDNEQFF. V gene TRBV3-1 combines with J gene TRBJ2-1; D is ambiguous. The germline V gene has CDR1 LGHDT and CDR2 YNNKEL (reference sequence). The V gene lost 4 bases and the J gene lost 5 bases, with 9 bases spanning the gap. The CDR3 runs to 13 residues.

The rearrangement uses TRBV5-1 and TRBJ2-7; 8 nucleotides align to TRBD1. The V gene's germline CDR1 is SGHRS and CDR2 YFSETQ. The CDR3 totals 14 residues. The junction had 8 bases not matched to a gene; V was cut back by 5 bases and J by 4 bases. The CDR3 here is CASSLKTGVYEQYF. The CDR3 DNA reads TGCGCCAGCAGTCTCAAGACAGGGGTTTACGAGCAGTACTTC.

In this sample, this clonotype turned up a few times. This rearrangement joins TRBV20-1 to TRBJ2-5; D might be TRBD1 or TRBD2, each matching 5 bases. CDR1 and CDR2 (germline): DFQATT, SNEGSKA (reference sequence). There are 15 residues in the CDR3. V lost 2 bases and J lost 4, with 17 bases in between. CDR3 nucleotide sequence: TGCAGTGCTAGATCCGGGACGGAGTTTGGAGAGACCCAGTACTTC. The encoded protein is CSARSGTEFGETQYF.

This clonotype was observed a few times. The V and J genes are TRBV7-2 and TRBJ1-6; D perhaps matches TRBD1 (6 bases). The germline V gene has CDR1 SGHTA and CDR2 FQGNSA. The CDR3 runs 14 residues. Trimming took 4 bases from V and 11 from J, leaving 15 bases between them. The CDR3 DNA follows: TGTGCCAGCAGCTGGGACAAAGGCAGTCCACCCCTCCACTTT. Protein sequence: CASSWDKGSPPLHF.

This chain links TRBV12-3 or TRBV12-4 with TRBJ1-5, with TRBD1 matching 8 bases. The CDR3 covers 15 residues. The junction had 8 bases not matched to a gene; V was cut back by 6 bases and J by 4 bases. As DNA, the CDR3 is TGTGCCAGCAGCCCCGAGGGACAGGTGAATCAGCCCCAGCATTTT. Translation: CASSPEGQVNQPQHF.

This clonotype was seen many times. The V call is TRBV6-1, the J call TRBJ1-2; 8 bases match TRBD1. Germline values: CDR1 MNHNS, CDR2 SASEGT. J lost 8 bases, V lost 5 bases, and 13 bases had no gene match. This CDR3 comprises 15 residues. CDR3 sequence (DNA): TGTGCCAGCAGTCTTTCCCCTAGGACAGGGAAGGGCTACACCTTC. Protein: CASSLSPRTGKGYTF.

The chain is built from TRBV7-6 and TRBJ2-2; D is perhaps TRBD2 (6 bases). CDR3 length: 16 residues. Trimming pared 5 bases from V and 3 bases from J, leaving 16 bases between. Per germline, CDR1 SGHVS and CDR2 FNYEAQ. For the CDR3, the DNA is TGTGCCAGCAGCCTCTCTCGGGGAGGCTACACCGGGGAGCTGTTTTTT. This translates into CASSLSRGGYTGELFF.

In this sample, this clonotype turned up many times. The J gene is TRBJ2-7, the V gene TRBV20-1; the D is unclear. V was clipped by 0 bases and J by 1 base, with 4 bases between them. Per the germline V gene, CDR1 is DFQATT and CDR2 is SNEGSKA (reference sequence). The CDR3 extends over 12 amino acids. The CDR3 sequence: CSARDLSYEQYF. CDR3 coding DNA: TGCAGTGCTAGAGACCTTTCCTACGAGCAGTACTTC.

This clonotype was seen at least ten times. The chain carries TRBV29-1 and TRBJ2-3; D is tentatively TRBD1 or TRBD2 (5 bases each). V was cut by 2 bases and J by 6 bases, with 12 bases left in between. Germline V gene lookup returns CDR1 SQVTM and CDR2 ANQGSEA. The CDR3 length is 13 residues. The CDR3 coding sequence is TGCAGCGTTGAATTGAACAGGAGGGATACGCAGTATTTT. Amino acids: CSVELNRRDTQYF.

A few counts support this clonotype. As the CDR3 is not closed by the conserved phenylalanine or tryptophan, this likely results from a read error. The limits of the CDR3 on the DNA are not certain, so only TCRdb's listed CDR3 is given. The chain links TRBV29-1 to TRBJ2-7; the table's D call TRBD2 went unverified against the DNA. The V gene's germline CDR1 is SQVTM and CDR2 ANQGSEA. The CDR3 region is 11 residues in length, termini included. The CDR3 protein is CSVRLAGSSYY.

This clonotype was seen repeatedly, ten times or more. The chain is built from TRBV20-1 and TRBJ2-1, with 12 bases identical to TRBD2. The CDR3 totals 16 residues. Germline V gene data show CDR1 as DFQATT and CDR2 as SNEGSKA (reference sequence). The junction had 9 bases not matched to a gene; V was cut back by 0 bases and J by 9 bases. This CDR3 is CSAREGSSGRAIEQFF. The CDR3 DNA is TGCAGTGCTAGAGAGGGGTCTAGCGGGAGGGCCATTGAGCAGTTCTTC.

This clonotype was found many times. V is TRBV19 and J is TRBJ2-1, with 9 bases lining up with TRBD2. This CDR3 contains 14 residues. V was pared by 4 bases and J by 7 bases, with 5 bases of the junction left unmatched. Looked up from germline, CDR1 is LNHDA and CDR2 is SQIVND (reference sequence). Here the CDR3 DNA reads TGTGCCAGTAGTAGTGCGGGAGGGCCAAATGAGCAGTTCTTC. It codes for CASSSAGGPNEQFF.

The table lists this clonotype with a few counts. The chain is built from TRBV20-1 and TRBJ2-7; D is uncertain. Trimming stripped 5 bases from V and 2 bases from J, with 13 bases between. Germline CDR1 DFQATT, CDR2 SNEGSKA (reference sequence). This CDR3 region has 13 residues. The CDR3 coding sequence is TGCAGTGCTCCCCGGACCGATACCTACGAGCAGTACTTC. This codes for CSAPRTDTYEQYF.

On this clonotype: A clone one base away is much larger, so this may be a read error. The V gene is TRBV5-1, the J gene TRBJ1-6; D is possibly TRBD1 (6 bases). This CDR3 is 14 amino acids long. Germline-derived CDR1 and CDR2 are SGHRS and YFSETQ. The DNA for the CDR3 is TGCGCCAGCAGCTTGGAGGGGGAGAATTCACCCCCCCACTTT. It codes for CASSLEGENSPPHF. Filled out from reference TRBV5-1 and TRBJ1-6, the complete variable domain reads KAGVTQTPRYLIKTRGQQVTLSCSPISGHRSVSWYQQTPGQGLQFLFEYFSETQRNKGNFPGRFSGRQFSNSRSEMNVSTLELGDSALYLCASSLEGENSPPHFGNGTRLTVT.

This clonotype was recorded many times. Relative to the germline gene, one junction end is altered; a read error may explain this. The CDR3 loop reads CSAREPDNEQFF. CDR3 bases: TGCAGTGCTAGAGAGCCTGACAACGAGCAGTTCTTC. The genes are TRBV20-1 and TRBJ2-1; D gene ambiguous. Germline V gives CDR1 DFQATT, CDR2 SNEGSKA (reference sequence). This CDR3 spans 12 amino acids.